The clone carrying this TCR beta chain was seen many times. Its antigen is as yet unknown. The data originate from a study of spatial heterogeneity in lung cancer. Study summary: Donation came from 70 or so patients with untreated early-stage non-small cell lung cancer. Sequencing covered available follow-up PBMC samples collected a median of around two years after resection.

Study results and caveats: Ubiquitous expanded tumor TCRs showed up in blood more at resection than follow-up.

Time point noted: blood at routine non-recurrence follow-up after resection. No cell sorting; template was whole RNA from tumor, lung tissue or PBMC. This CDR3 region has 16 residues. Trimming stripped 0 bases from V and 0 bases from J, with 13 bases between. CDR1 DFQATT and CDR2 SNEGSKA come from the germline V gene (reference sequence). TCRdb recomputed calls from the 5' RACE reads with MiXCR, one row per CDR3 protein. The table shows about 25,000 distinct CDR3 sequences, with approximately 6% occurring only once. Sequencing was performed on PBMCs, taken at follow-up. This sequence joins TRBV20-1 and TRBJ2-3, with no clear D. The clonotype was recovered from a male donor with early-stage non-small cell lung cancer. CDR3 amino acids: CSARDFSATSTDTQYF. DNA of the CDR3: TGCAGTGCTAGAGATTTTTCAGCGACTAGCACAGATACGCAGTATTTT.